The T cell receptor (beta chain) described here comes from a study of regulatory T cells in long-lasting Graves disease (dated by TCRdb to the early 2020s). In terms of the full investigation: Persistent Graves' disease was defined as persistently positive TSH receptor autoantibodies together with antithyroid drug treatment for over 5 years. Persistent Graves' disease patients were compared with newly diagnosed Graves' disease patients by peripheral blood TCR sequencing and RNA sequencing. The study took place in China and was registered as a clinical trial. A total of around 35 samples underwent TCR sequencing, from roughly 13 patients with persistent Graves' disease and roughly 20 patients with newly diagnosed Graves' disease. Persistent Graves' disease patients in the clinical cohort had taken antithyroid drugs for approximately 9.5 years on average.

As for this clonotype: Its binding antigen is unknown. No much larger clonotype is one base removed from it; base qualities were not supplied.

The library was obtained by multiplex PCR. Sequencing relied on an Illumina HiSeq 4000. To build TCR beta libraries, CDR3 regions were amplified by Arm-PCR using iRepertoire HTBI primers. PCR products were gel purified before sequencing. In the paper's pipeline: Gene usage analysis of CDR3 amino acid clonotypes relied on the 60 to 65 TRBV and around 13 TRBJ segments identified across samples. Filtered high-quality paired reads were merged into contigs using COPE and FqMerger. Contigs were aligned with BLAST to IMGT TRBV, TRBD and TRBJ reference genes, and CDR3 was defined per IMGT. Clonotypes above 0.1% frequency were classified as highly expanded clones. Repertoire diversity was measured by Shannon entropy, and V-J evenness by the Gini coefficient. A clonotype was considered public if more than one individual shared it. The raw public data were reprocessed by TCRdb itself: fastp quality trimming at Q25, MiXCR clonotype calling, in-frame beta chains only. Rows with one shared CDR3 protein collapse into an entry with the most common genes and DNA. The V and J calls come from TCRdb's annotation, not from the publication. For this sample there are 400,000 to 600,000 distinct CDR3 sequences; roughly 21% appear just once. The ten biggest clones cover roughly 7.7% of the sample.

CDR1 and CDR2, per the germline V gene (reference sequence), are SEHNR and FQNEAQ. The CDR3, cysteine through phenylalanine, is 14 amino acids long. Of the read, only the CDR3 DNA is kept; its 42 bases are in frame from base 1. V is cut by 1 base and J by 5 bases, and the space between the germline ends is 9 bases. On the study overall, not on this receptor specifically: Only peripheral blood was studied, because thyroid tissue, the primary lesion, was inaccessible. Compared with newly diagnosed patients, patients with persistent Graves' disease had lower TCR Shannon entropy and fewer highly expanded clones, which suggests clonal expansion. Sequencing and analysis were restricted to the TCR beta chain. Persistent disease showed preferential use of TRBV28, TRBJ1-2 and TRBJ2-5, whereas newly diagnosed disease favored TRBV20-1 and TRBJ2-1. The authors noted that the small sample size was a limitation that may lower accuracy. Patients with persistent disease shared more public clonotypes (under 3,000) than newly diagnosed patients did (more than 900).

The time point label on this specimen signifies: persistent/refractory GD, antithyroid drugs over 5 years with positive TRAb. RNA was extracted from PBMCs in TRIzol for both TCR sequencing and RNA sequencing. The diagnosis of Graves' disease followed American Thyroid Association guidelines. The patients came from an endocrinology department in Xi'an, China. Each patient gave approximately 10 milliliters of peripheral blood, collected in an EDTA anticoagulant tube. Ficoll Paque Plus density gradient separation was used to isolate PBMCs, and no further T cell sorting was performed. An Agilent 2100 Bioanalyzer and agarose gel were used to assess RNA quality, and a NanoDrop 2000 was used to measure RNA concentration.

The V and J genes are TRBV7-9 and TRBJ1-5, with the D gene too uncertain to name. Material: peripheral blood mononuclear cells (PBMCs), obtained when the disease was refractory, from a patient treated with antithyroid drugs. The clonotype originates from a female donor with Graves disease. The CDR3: CASSLGGVDQPQHF. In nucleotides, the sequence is TGTGCCAGCAGCTTAGGGGGAGTGGATCAGCCCCAGCATTTT.